This T cell receptor beta chain was sequenced during a study of human T cells and chemical hapten exposure. About the study: Patients, a majority of them female, were diagnosed with alopecia areata, totalis or universalis.

This clonotype was observed a few times. Germline V gene sequence: CDR1 SGHRS, CDR2 YFSETQ. The CDR3 is 15 amino acids. Trimming took 0 bases from V and 5 from J, leaving 9 bases between them. The library tagged each cDNA molecule with unique molecular identifiers. In the authors' workflow: Sampled TCR counts reached a median of 95,638 per sample, with values ranging from about 23,224 to 700,000. TCRdb analysed the RACE reads with MiXCR anew, one entry per CDR3 protein. The V and J calls were not made by the authors but by TCRdb's processing. The sample consists of 300,000 to 450,000 distinct CDR3 sequences, around 5.5% of them appearing once. Time point here: pre-sensitization, week 0. This sample's treatment: therapeutic diphenylcyclopropenone sensitization with weekly scalp DPC.

This clonotype originated in a woman younger than 30 with alopecia areata. Some clones in this sample may be carry-over from other donors' samples. This rearrangement joins TRBV5-1 to TRBJ1-6, with D perhaps matching TRBD1 (5 bases). The starting material was whole blood, obtained in connection with sensitization to the hapten diphenylcyclopropenone (DPC). The CDR3 DNA is TGCGCCAGCAGCTTGGCCGGGGGGAATAATTCACCCCTCCACTTT. Translating gives CASSLAGGNNSPLHF.